The text below deals with one T cell receptor beta chain. These data originate in a study of blood T cell repertoires in COVID-19. Study-level background: T cells, B-cell-depleted T cells, or PBMCs provided the cDNA or gDNA that served as material.

Per the authors' pipeline: Nucleated cell counts were estimated from reference gene primer amplification. Profiled with immunoSEQ multiplex PCR; TCRdb holds only in-frame clones, not every one. The V and J calls and the clone size are those of that table, but D and trimming were determined from the DNA. The data show roughly 190,000 clones, 88% seen once. V was pared by 4 bases and J by 3 bases, with 21 bases of the junction left unmatched. This CDR3 comprises 19 residues. In germline, CDR1 is SGHTA, CDR2 FQGNSA. The source material was peripheral blood. This chain joins TRBV7-2 and TRBJ2-7; 7 nucleotides match TRBD1. This sequence was found in a man in his forties with active or convalescent COVID-19. CDR3 amino acids: CASSSLTGTAAAPRYEQYF. CDR3 bases: TGTGCCAGCAGCTCACTAACCGGGACAGCGGCGGCCCCACGCTACGAGCAGTACTTC.